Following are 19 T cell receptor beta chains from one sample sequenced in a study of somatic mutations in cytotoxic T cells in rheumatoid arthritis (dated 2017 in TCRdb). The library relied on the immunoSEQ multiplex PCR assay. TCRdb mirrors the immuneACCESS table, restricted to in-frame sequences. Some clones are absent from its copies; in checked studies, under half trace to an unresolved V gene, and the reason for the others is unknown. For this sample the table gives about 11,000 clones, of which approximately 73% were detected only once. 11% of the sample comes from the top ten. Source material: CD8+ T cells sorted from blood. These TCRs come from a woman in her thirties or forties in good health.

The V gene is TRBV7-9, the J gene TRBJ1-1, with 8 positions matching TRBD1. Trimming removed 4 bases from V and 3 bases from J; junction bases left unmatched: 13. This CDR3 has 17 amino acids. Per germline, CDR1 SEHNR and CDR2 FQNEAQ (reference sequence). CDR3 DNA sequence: TGTGCCAGCAGCTACACCAGGGGGCGCGTTCAAGACACTGAAGCTTTCTTT. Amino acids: CASSYTRGRVQDTEAFF.

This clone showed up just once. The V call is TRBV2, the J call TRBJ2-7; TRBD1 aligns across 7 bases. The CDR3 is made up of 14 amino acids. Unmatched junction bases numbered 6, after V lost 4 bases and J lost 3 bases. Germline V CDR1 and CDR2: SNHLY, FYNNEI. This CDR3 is CASSGGTVIYEQYF. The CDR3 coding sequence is TGTGCCAGCAGTGGGGGGACAGTCATCTACGAGCAGTACTTC.

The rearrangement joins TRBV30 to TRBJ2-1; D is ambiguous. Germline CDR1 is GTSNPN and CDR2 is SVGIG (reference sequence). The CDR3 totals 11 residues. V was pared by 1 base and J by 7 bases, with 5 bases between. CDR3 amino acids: CAWSEENEQFF. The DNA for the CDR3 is TGTGCCTGGAGTGAGGAGAATGAGCAGTTCTTC.

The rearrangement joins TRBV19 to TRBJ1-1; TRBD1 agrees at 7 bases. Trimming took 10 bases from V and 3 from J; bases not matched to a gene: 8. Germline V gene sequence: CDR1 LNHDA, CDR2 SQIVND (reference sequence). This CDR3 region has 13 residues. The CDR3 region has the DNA TGTGCCACTAAGACAGGGATGGACACTGAAGCTTTCTTT. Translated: CATKTGMDTEAFF.

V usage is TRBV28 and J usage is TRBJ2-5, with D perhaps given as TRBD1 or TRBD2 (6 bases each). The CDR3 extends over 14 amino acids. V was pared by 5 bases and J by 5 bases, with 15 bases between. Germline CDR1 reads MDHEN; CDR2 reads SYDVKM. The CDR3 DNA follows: TGTGCCAGCAGTCCCCGAACAGGGAGGGAGACCCAGTACTTC. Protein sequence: CASSPRTGRETQYF.

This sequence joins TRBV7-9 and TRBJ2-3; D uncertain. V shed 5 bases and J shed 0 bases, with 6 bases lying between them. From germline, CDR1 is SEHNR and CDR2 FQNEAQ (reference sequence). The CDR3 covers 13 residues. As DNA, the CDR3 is TGTGCCAGCAGCCCCCCGAGCACAGATACGCAGTATTTT. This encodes CASSPPSTDTQYF.

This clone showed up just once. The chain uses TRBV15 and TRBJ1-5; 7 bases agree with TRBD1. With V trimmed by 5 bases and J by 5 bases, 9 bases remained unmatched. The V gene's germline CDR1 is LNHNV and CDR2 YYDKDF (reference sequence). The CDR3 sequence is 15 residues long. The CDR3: CATSGQQGLDQPQHF. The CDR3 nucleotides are TGTGCCACCAGCGGACAACAGGGGCTGGATCAGCCCCAGCATTTT.

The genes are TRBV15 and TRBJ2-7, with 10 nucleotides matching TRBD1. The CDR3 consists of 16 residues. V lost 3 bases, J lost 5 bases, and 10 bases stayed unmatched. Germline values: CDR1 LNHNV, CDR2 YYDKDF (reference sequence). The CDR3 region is CATSRGPGQGLDEQYF. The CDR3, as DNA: TGTGCCACCAGCAGGGGTCCGGGACAGGGGTTGGACGAGCAGTACTTC.

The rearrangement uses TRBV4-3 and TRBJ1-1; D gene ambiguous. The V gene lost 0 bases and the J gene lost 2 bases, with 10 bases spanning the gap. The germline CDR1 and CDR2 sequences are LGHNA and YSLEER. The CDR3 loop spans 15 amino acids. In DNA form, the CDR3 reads TGCGCCAGCAGCCAAGATCGGCAGACCAACACTGAAGCTTTCTTT. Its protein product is CASSQDRQTNTEAFF.

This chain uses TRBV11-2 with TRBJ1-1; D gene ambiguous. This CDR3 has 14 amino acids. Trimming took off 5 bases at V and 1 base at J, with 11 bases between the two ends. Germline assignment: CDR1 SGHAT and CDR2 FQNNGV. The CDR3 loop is CASSPSLGNTEAFF. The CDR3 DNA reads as TGTGCCAGCAGCCCCTCTTTGGGGAACACTGAAGCTTTCTTT.

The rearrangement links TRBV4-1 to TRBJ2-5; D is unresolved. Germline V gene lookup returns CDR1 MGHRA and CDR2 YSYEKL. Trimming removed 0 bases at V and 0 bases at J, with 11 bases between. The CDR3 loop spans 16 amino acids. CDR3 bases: TGCGCCAGCAGCCAAGATGGGGTCAGGCACCAAGAGACCCAGTACTTC. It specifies CASSQDGVRHQETQYF.

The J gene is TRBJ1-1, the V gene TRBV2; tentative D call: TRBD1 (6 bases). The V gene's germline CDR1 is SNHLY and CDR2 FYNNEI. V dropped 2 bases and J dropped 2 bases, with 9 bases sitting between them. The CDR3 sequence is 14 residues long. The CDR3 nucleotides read TGTGCCAGCAGTGAACGGACAGCCAACACTGAAGCTTTCTTT. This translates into CASSERTANTEAFF.

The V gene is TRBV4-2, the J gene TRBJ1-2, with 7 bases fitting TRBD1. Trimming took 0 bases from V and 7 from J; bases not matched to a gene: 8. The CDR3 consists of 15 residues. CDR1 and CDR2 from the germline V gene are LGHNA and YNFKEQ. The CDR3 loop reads CASSQDRTGIAGYTF. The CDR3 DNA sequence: TGTGCCAGCAGCCAAGACAGGACAGGTATCGCTGGCTACACCTTC.

Written as DNA, the CDR3 is TGTGCCGTCCGGGGGACAGGAGGAGGAAACACCATATATTTT. Residues: CAVRGTGGGNTIYF. This chain joins TRBV10-3 and TRBJ1-3; 8 nucleotides agree with TRBD1. The CDR3 totals 14 residues. Germline lookup yields CDR1 ENHRY and CDR2 SYGVKD. The V and J ends lost 11 bases and 4 bases, in that order; junction bases with no gene match: 10.

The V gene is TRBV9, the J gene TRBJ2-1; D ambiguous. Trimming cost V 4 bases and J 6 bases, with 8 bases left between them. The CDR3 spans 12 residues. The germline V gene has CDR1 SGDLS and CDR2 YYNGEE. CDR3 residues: CASSRDPNEQFF. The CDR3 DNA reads TGTGCCAGCAGCCGTGATCCCAATGAGCAGTTCTTC.

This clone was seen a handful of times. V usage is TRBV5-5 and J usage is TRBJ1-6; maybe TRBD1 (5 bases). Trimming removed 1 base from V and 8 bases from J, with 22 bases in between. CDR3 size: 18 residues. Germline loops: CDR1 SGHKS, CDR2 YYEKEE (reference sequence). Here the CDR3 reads CASSLYPPQGAVDSPLHF. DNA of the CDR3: TGTGCCAGCAGCTTGTACCCCCCCCAGGGTGCGGTGGATTCACCCCTCCACTTT.

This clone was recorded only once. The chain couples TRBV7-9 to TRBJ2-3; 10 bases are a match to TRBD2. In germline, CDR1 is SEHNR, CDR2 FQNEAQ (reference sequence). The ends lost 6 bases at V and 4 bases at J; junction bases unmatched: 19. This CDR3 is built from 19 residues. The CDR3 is CASRDGASGGREGPDTQYF. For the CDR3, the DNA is TGTGCCAGCAGGGATGGGGCTAGCGGGGGCCGAGAAGGGCCAGATACGCAGTATTTT.

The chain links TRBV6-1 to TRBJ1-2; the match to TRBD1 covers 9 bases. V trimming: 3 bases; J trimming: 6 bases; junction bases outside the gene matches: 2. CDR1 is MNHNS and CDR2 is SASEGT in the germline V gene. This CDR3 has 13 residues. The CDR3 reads CASSEGQGNGYTF. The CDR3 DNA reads TGTGCCAGCAGTGAGGGACAGGGAAATGGCTACACCTTC.

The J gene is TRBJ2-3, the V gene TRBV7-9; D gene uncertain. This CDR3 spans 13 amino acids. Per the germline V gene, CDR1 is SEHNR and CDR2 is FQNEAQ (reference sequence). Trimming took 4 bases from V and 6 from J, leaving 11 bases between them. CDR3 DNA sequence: TGTGCCAGCAGCTCCCCAGTTGGGGATACGCAGTATTTT. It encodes CASSSPVGDTQYF.